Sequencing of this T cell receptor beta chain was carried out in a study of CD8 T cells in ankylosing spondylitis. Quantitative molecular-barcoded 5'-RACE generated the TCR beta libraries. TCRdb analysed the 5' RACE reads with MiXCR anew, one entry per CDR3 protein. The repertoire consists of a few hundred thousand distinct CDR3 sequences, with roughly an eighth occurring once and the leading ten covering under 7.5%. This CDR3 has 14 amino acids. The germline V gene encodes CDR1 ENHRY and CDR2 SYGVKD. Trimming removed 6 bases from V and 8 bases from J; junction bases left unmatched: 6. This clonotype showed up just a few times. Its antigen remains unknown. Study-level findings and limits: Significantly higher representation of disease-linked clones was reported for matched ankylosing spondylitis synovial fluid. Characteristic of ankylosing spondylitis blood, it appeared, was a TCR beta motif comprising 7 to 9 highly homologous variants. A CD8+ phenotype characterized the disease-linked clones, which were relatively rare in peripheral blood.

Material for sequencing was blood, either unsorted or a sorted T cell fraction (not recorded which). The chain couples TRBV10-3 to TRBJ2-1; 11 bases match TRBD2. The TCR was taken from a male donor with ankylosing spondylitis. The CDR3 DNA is TGTGCCATCAGACTAGCGGGAGAGACGGATGAGCAGTTCTTC. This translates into CAIRLAGETDEQFF.